This is a list of T cell receptor beta chains from one sample in a study of a mutant IDH1 vaccine in newly diagnosed glioma. Method: immunoSEQ multiplex PCR; TCRdb's copy keeps in-frame clones and lacks some. The sample records some 60,000 clones, around 80% being singletons. Antigens for these TCRs are unknown. The sample here was PBMCs, taken from a glioma patient whose treatment included an IDH1 peptide vaccine. Receptor source: a man aged 30-40 years with glioma. The CDR3 runs from the conserved cysteine through the conserved F or W. D genes are given only for firm matches. Part of the rows lack a size; the others show once, few, many or a class for expanded clones.

d_call: NA; j_call: TRBJ1-2; clone_size: NA; v_call: TRBV2; cdr3_aa: CAGGESGYTF; cdr3_nt: TGTGCCGGTGGGGAGAGTGGCTACACCTTC
d_call: NA; j_call: TRBJ1-1; clone_size: NA; v_call: TRBV19; cdr3_aa: CASSDSFMNTEAFF; cdr3_nt: TGTGCCAGTAGCGACAGTTTCATGAACACTGAAGCTTTCTTT
d_call: TRBD2; j_call: TRBJ2-3; clone_size: NA; v_call: TRBV7-9; cdr3_aa: CASRRGLAGVADAQYF; cdr3_nt: TGTGCCAGCAGACGAGGACTAGCGGGAGTGGCAGATGCGCAGTATTTT
d_call: NA; j_call: TRBJ2-7; clone_size: NA; v_call: TRBV27; cdr3_aa: CASSIRQAYEQYF; cdr3_nt: TGTGCCAGCAGTATCCGACAAGCCTACGAGCAGTACTTC
d_call: NA; j_call: TRBJ2-3; clone_size: NA; v_call: TRBV9; cdr3_aa: CASSFTGGSTDTQYF; cdr3_nt: TGTGCCAGCAGCTTCACGGGGGGCTCCACAGATACGCAGTATTTT
d_call: TRBD2; j_call: TRBJ2-7; clone_size: NA; v_call: TRBV5-1; cdr3_aa: CASSLAGGRIEQYF; cdr3_nt: TGCGCCAGCAGCTTGGCCGGGGGGAGAATCGAGCAGTACTTC
d_call: TRBD2; j_call: TRBJ2-7; clone_size: NA; v_call: TRBV28; cdr3_aa: CASSALGGRGSYEQYF; cdr3_nt: TGTGCCAGCAGCGCCTTGGGCGGGAGGGGCTCCTACGAGCAGTACTTC
d_call: NA; j_call: TRBJ1-6; clone_size: NA; v_call: TRBV9; cdr3_aa: CASSGKQGINSPLHF; cdr3_nt: TGTGCCAGCAGCGGAAAACAGGGTATCAATTCACCCCTCCACTTT
d_call: NA; j_call: TRBJ1-1; clone_size: NA; v_call: TRBV5-1; cdr3_aa: CASSLEGPEAFF; cdr3_nt: TGCGCCAGCAGCTTGGAAGGGCCTGAAGCTTTCTTT
d_call: TRBD2; j_call: TRBJ2-7; clone_size: NA; v_call: TRBV28; cdr3_aa: CASSPTSGYPYEQYF; cdr3_nt: TGTGCCAGCAGCCCGACTAGCGGATACCCCTACGAGCAGTACTTC
d_call: NA; j_call: TRBJ2-1; clone_size: NA; v_call: TRBV27; cdr3_aa: CASSSGGPYNEQFF; cdr3_nt: TGTGCCAGCAGTTCCGGGGGTCCCTACAATGAGCAGTTCTTC
d_call: NA; j_call: TRBJ1-4; clone_size: NA; v_call: TRBV28; cdr3_aa: CASSDIQGSNEKLFF; cdr3_nt: TGTGCCAGCAGTGATATCCAGGGATCTAATGAAAAACTGTTTTTT
d_call: TRBD1; j_call: TRBJ2-5; clone_size: once; v_call: TRBV9; cdr3_aa: CASSLSGTGLQETQYF; cdr3_nt: TGTGCCAGCAGCCTATCCGGGACAGGGTTGCAAGAGACCCAGTACTTC
d_call: TRBD1; j_call: TRBJ1-1; clone_size: NA; v_call: TRBV7-6; cdr3_aa: CASSPLVGQGANTEAFF; cdr3_nt: TGTGCCAGCAGCCCCCTAGTAGGACAGGGGGCAAACACTGAAGCTTTCTTT
d_call: TRBD2; j_call: TRBJ2-3; clone_size: NA; v_call: TRBV19; cdr3_aa: CATGLARDTQYF; cdr3_nt: TGTGCCACGGGACTAGCGCGGGATACGCAGTATTTT
d_call: TRBD1; j_call: TRBJ1-1; clone_size: medium-sized; v_call: TRBV6-1; cdr3_aa: CASSGTGGSEAFF; cdr3_nt: TGTGCCAGCAGTGGTACAGGGGGGAGTGAAGCTTTCTTT
d_call: NA; j_call: TRBJ1-1; clone_size: few; v_call: TRBV5-1; cdr3_aa: CASRQARPDTEAFF; cdr3_nt: TGCGCCAGCAGGCAGGCGAGGCCGGACACTGAAGCTTTCTTT
d_call: TRBD2; j_call: TRBJ2-7; clone_size: once; v_call: TRBV29-1; cdr3_aa: CSVSPGGFRAYEQYF; cdr3_nt: TGCAGCGTGAGTCCCGGGGGGTTTCGCGCCTACGAGCAGTACTTC
d_call: NA; j_call: TRBJ1-3; clone_size: NA; v_call: TRBV2; cdr3_aa: CASQVRGNTIYF; cdr3_nt: TGTGCCAGCCAAGTACGGGGAAACACCATATATTTT
d_call: NA; j_call: TRBJ2-6; clone_size: NA; v_call: TRBV2; cdr3_aa: CASSELLNWRSVGANVLTF; cdr3_nt: TGTGCCAGCAGTGAACTACTTAATTGGAGGTCCGTTGGGGCCAACGTCCTGACTTTC
d_call: NA; j_call: TRBJ1-4; clone_size: few; v_call: TRBV5-1; cdr3_aa: CASSFRINEKLFF; cdr3_nt: TGCGCCAGCAGCTTCAGGATTAATGAAAAACTGTTTTTT
d_call: NA; j_call: TRBJ2-3; clone_size: NA; v_call: TRBV9; cdr3_aa: CASNRDRGAASGSEDTQYF; cdr3_nt: TGTGCCAGCAACCGGGACAGGGGGGCAGCTAGCGGGAGCGAAGATACGCAGTATTTT
d_call: NA; j_call: TRBJ1-1; clone_size: NA; v_call: TRBV27; cdr3_aa: CASSPRYEPGRFQEAFF; cdr3_nt: TGTGCCAGCAGTCCCCGTTATGAGCCAGGGCGGTTTCAAGAAGCTTTCTTT
d_call: NA; j_call: TRBJ2-2; clone_size: NA; v_call: TRBV5-1; cdr3_aa: CASSLAGVAGELFF; cdr3_nt: TGCGCCAGCAGCTTGGCGGGCGTTGCTGGGGAGCTGTTTTTT
d_call: NA; j_call: TRBJ2-1; clone_size: NA; v_call: TRBV19; cdr3_aa: CASSIVPGADEQFF; cdr3_nt: TGTGCCAGTAGTATAGTGCCAGGGGCAGATGAGCAGTTCTTC
d_call: TRBD1; j_call: TRBJ2-1; clone_size: NA; v_call: TRBV5-1; cdr3_aa: CASSSPGQPNNEQFF; cdr3_nt: TGCGCCAGCAGCAGTCCGGGACAGCCTAACAATGAGCAGTTCTTC
d_call: NA; j_call: TRBJ1-4; clone_size: NA; v_call: TRBV4-1; cdr3_aa: CAIPKAQGGTNEKLFF; cdr3_nt: TGCGCCATCCCCAAGGCCCAGGGCGGGACTAATGAAAAACTGTTTTTT
d_call: NA; j_call: TRBJ1-2; clone_size: NA; v_call: TRBV5-6; cdr3_aa: CASSLRVASYGYTF; cdr3_nt: TGTGCCAGCAGCTTACGGGTGGCATCCTATGGCTACACCTTC
d_call: TRBD2; j_call: TRBJ2-7; clone_size: NA; v_call: TRBV7-2; cdr3_aa: CASSLVAGGPSNEQYF; cdr3_nt: TGTGCCAGCAGCTTAGTGGCGGGAGGGCCCTCGAACGAGCAGTACTTC
d_call: NA; j_call: TRBJ2-7; clone_size: NA; v_call: TRBV29-1; cdr3_aa: CSVEILKYGIYEQYF; cdr3_nt: TGCAGCGTTGAAATTCTTAAGTATGGGATCTACGAGCAGTACTTC
d_call: TRBD1; j_call: TRBJ1-2; clone_size: NA; v_call: TRBV28; cdr3_aa: CASNAGGSGGYTF; cdr3_nt: TGTGCCAGCAATGCAGGGGGCTCGGGTGGCTACACCTTC
d_call: NA; j_call: TRBJ1-2; clone_size: NA; v_call: TRBV29-1; cdr3_aa: CSGEEEYGYTF; cdr3_nt: TGCAGCGGCGAGGAGGAATATGGCTACACCTTC
d_call: NA; j_call: TRBJ1-1; clone_size: NA; v_call: TRBV6-5; cdr3_aa: CASSYPTTGAEAFF; cdr3_nt: TGTGCCAGCAGTTACCCGACGACGGGGGCTGAAGCTTTCTTT
d_call: NA; j_call: TRBJ1-2; clone_size: once; v_call: TRBV19; cdr3_aa: CASSIPGRSYGYTF; cdr3_nt: TGTGCCAGTAGTATACCCGGCCGAAGCTATGGCTACACCTTC
d_call: NA; j_call: TRBJ2-7; clone_size: NA; v_call: TRBV5-1; cdr3_aa: CASSFRDGSYEQYF; cdr3_nt: TGCGCCAGCAGCTTCCGGGACGGATCCTACGAGCAGTACTTC
d_call: NA; j_call: TRBJ1-3; clone_size: NA; v_call: TRBV28; cdr3_aa: CASSLSQTAGNTIYF; cdr3_nt: TGTGCCAGCAGTTTATCCCAGACAGCTGGAAACACCATATATTTT
d_call: TRBD1; j_call: TRBJ2-2; clone_size: once; v_call: TRBV29-1; cdr3_aa: CSVAGQGYTGELFF; cdr3_nt: TGCAGCGTTGCCGGACAGGGCTACACCGGGGAGCTGTTTTTT
d_call: NA; j_call: TRBJ1-2; clone_size: NA; v_call: TRBV5-6; cdr3_aa: CASRFNRVSNYGYTF; cdr3_nt: TGTGCCAGCAGATTTAACAGGGTTTCTAACTATGGCTACACCTTC
d_call: NA; j_call: TRBJ1-2; clone_size: NA; v_call: TRBV28; cdr3_aa: CASSFSRTKGYYGYTF; cdr3_nt: TGTGCCAGCAGTTTTTCGCGGACCAAGGGATACTATGGCTACACCTTC
d_call: NA; j_call: TRBJ1-1; clone_size: NA; v_call: TRBV14; cdr3_aa: CATKDSLGTEAFF; cdr3_nt: TGTGCCACCAAGGACTCACTCGGCACTGAAGCTTTCTTT
d_call: TRBD2; j_call: TRBJ2-7; clone_size: once; v_call: TRBV6-6; cdr3_aa: CASSYSSSGGTYEQYF; cdr3_nt: TGTGCCAGCAGTTACTCAAGTAGCGGGGGAACCTACGAGCAGTACTTC
d_call: TRBD2; j_call: TRBJ2-1; clone_size: NA; v_call: TRBV30; cdr3_aa: CAWSVQAGGRDEQFF; cdr3_nt: TGTGCCTGGAGTGTACAGGCGGGAGGGAGAGATGAGCAGTTCTTC
d_call: TRBD1; j_call: TRBJ2-7; clone_size: NA; v_call: TRBV6-5; cdr3_aa: CASSWTGYNSYEQYF; cdr3_nt: TGTGCCAGCAGTTGGACAGGATATAATTCCTACGAGCAGTACTTC
d_call: TRBD2; j_call: TRBJ2-1; clone_size: NA; v_call: TRBV7-7; cdr3_aa: CASSSLAGHEQFF; cdr3_nt: TGTGCCAGCAGCTCTTTAGCGGGACATGAGCAGTTCTTC
d_call: TRBD1; j_call: TRBJ1-1; clone_size: NA; v_call: TRBV2; cdr3_aa: CARGQGTRNTEAFF; cdr3_nt: TGTGCCAGGGGACAGGGGACTAGGAACACTGAAGCTTTCTTT
d_call: NA; j_call: TRBJ1-2; clone_size: once; v_call: TRBV5-1; cdr3_aa: CASSLDQTLYGYTF; cdr3_nt: TGCGCCAGCAGCTTGGACCAGACACTCTATGGCTACACCTTC
d_call: NA; j_call: TRBJ1-1; clone_size: NA; v_call: TRBV30; cdr3_aa: CAWSAQRNTEAFF; cdr3_nt: TGTGCCTGGAGTGCACAGAGGAACACTGAAGCTTTCTTT
d_call: TRBD1; j_call: TRBJ2-5; clone_size: once; v_call: TRBV6-6; cdr3_aa: CASSYSKQGRETQYF; cdr3_nt: TGTGCCAGCAGTTACTCGAAACAGGGGCGGGAGACCCAGTACTTC
d_call: NA; j_call: TRBJ2-7; clone_size: NA; v_call: TRBV5-1; cdr3_aa: CASSLSGSTYEQYF; cdr3_nt: TGCGCCAGCAGCTTGAGCGGATCGACCTACGAGCAGTACTTC